The 2 T cell receptor beta chains given below trace back to one sample, sequenced in a study of long-term antiretroviral therapy in people with HIV (dated by TCRdb to 2022 to 2024). The immunoSEQ hsTCRB v3.0 assay was used at survey level resolution to sequence the TRB variable region. In its TCRdb copy, this immuneACCESS table keeps in-frame sequences only and misses some clones. Where compared with another copy, unresolved V genes explain less than half of these, and the others have no known cause. The sample records some 12,000 clones, over 80% of which are singletons. The top ten hold about a sixth of the sample. The material sequenced was unsorted PBMCs, taken 3.4 years after starting antiretroviral therapy. Receptor source: a man between 35 and 55 years old with HIV.

The chain carries TRBV5-1 and TRBJ1-5, with D uncertain. V was shortened by 4 bases and J by 5 bases, with 10 bases between the two germline ends. Germline CDR1 and CDR2: SGHRS and YFSETQ. This CDR3 is 13 amino acids long. The CDR3 coding sequence is TGCGCCAGCAGCCAAGCCTCGGATCAGCCCCAGCATTTT. Translation gives CASSQASDQPQHF.

The CDR3 bases are TGCAGCGTTGAAGTTCTAGGTGAGCAGTTCTTC. This translates into CSVEVLGEQFF. The V and J genes are TRBV29-1 and TRBJ2-1; D gene uncertain. The CDR3 is 11 amino acids. Trimming stripped 1 base from V and 9 bases from J, with 7 bases between. Germline CDR1 SQVTM, CDR2 ANQGSEA.